This T cell receptor (beta chain) came from a study of graft-versus-host responses after intestinal transplantation. Across the whole study: Each transplant was multivisceral, liver-intestinal, or isolated intestinal. All of the recipients had induction that used anti-thymocyte globulin, then tacrolimus and steroids for about 3 years.

To note about this clone: Its antigen is unknown.

The length of the CDR3 is 14 residues. Germline CDR1 is SGHAT and CDR2 is FQNNGV. V was pared by 5 bases and J by 7 bases, with 5 bases of the junction left unmatched. Points from the study as a whole: GvH clonotypes were identified within recipient marrow, with a subset emerging first in ileum or blood. Early post-transplant declines in HvG were associated with peak levels of circulating GvH clones.

The method was immunoSEQ multiplex PCR; TCRdb's version includes in-frame clones alone and lacks a portion of them. The data show roughly 40,000 clones, with roughly nine tenths seen just once and about 7% held by the top ten. The sample in question was PBMCs, obtained just under 270 days after transplant. V and J are TRBV11-2 and TRBJ2-1, with 10 bases aligning to TRBD1. This clonotype was sampled from a human patient who received an intestinal transplant, so some T cells may come from the graft donor. CDR3 protein: CASSIRDRGNEQFF. In DNA form, the CDR3 reads TGTGCCAGCAGCATCCGGGACAGGGGTAATGAGCAGTTCTTC.